This T cell receptor beta chain stems from a study of cytomegalovirus exposure and HLA in healthy donors. This clone was observed a few times. Its antigen remains unidentified. Findings of the study overall: Immune exposure information available was restricted to CMV serostatus. Most TCR sequences were seen very rarely across donors, but some public TCRs occurred in many.

CDR1 SQVTM and CDR2 ANQGSEA come from the germline V gene. CDR3 length: 13 residues. PCR involved 60 Vbeta and 13 Jbeta primers. Sequencing was performed with immunoSEQ multiplex PCR; in TCRdb, only in-frame clones are kept and a portion is missing. The sample holds about 110,000 clones, 75% to 85% seen once. This TCR derives from a man in his late teens or twenties in good health and CMV-seronegative. V usage is TRBV29-1 and J usage is TRBJ2-5; tentative D call: TRBD2 (5 bases). The end of the DNA fits TRBJ2-7 better, so the J call may be wrong. The sample taken for sequencing was PBMCs. This CDR3 reads CSVDWGEPYEQYF. The DNA of the CDR3 is TGCAGCGTTGATTGGGGAGAACCCTACGAGCAGTACTTC.